Listed below are T cell receptor beta chains from one sample, sequenced in a study of blood T cell repertoires in COVID-19. Using immunoSEQ multiplex PCR, the repertoire was profiled, and TCRdb retains in-frame clones only, with some absent. This sample carries approximately 250,000 clones, 88% of them seen once, and the ten largest clones take 0.95% to 1.5%. What was sequenced was PBMCs or T cells enriched from blood (not recorded which). Receptors were obtained from a woman aged 40 to 50 with acute COVID-19. Each CDR3 is given with its conserved first and last residue. The order of the fields is J gene, D gene, V gene, clone size, CDR3 protein, CDR3 DNA. D genes are given only for firm matches. Rows may omit the clone size; those that give it use once, few, many or a size class.

TRBJ2-1 | TRBD2 | TRBV7-9 | once | CASSLVSGRAYNEQFF | TGTGCCAGCAGCTTAGTTTCCGGGAGGGCCTACAATGAGCAGTTCTTC
TRBJ1-5 | TRBD1 | TRBV30 | - | CAWAPTGEGNQPQHF | TGTGCCTGGGCCCCGACAGGGGAGGGCAATCAGCCCCAGCATTTT
TRBJ1-1 | - | TRBV7-9 | - | CASSPKNTEAFF | TGTGCCAGCAGCCCAAAGAACACTGAAGCTTTCTTT
TRBJ1-1 | - | TRBV6-5 | - | CATSPAENTEAFF | TGTGCCACCTCGCCCGCGGAGAACACTGAAGCTTTCTTT
TRBJ2-3 | TRBD2 | TRBV4-2 | - | CASSQKLAGEGDTQYF | TGTGCCAGCAGCCAGAAACTAGCGGGAGAAGGAGATACGCAGTATTTT
TRBJ2-5 | - | TRBV7-8 | - | CASSVGQPAETQYF | TGTGCCAGCAGCGTAGGACAGCCTGCGGAGACCCAGTACTTC
TRBJ2-7 | - | TRBV5-1 | - | CASSLDSEQYF | TGCGCCAGCAGCTTGGACAGCGAGCAGTACTTC
TRBJ1-1 | - | TRBV2 | - | CAIVQGIIGEAFF | TGTGCCATCGTACAGGGTATCATTGGTGAAGCTTTCTTT
TRBJ1-4 | TRBD1 | TRBV9 | - | CASSVGQGYEKLFF | TGTGCCAGCAGCGTAGGACAGGGGTATGAAAAACTGTTTTTT
TRBJ2-1 | - | TRBV10-1 | - | CASSEWSNLYNEQFF | TGCGCCAGCAGTGAGTGGTCTAACCTCTACAATGAGCAGTTCTTC
TRBJ2-2 | TRBD2 | TRBV7-8 | - | CASSLEAGGNTGELFF | TGTGCCAGCAGCTTAGAAGCGGGAGGGAACACCGGGGAGCTGTTTTTT
TRBJ1-5 | TRBD1 | TRBV5-5 | - | CASSLAGTGVSQPQHF | TGTGCCAGCAGCTTGGCCGGGACAGGGGTGTCTCAGCCCCAGCATTTT
TRBJ2-3 | TRBD2 | TRBV7-2 | - | CASSPGPSGTGTQYF | TGTGCCAGCAGCCCAGGCCCTAGCGGGACGGGTACGCAGTATTTT
TRBJ2-1 | TRBD2 | TRBV10-3 | - | CAMASSGRISTEQFF | TGTGCCATGGCTAGTAGCGGGAGGATTTCTACTGAGCAGTTCTTC
TRBJ1-1 | - | TRBV3-1/TRBV3-2 | - | CASSPFRRTEAFF | TGTGCCAGCAGCCCCTTTAGGCGGACTGAAGCTTTCTTT
TRBJ1-4 | - | TRBV5-1 | - | CASSRGSGNEKLFF | TGCGCCAGCAGCAGGGGTTCTGGAAATGAAAAACTGTTTTTT
TRBJ2-5 | - | TRBV6-2/TRBV6-3 | - | CASNPRKETQYF | TGTGCCAGCAACCCGAGGAAGGAGACCCAGTACTTC
TRBJ2-3 | - | TRBV5-4 | once | CASRLDLRGNTDTQYF | TGTGCCAGCAGATTGGACCTCAGGGGTAACACAGATACGCAGTATTTT
TRBJ2-1 | - | TRBV13 | - | CASSPGVGRGRKQFF | TGTGCCAGCAGCCCAGGAGTAGGCAGGGGGAGGAAGCAGTTCTTC
TRBJ1-1 | TRBD1 | TRBV19 | - | CASSSTGATEAFF | TGTGCCAGTAGTTCAACAGGGGCGACTGAAGCTTTCTTT
TRBJ1-4 | - | TRBV7-2 | - | CASSAQGDTNEKLFF | TGTGCCAGCAGCGCACAGGGCGATACTAATGAAAAACTGTTTTTT
TRBJ1-2 | - | TRBV11-3 | - | CASSLVGEGYTF | TGTGCCAGCAGCTTAGTCGGGGAGGGCTACACCTTC
TRBJ2-1 | TRBD2 | TRBV7-8 | - | CASSLRPGLPDEQFF | TGTGCCAGCAGCTTAAGGCCGGGACTACCCGATGAGCAGTTCTTC
TRBJ1-1 | - | TRBV18 | - | CASSLGTPQNTEAFF | TGTGCCAGCTCACTCGGGACACCTCAGAACACTGAAGCTTTCTTT
TRBJ2-1 | TRBD2 | TRBV30 | - | CAWNSIAGGPRHRYNEQFF | TGTGCCTGGAATAGCATAGCGGGAGGGCCAAGGCATCGGTACAATGAGCAGTTCTTC
TRBJ2-7 | - | TRBV28 | - | CASSSPHGTYEQYF | TGTGCCAGCAGTTCTCCGCACGGTACCTACGAGCAGTACTTC
TRBJ1-1 | - | TRBV18 | - | CASSPGQLNTEAFF | TGTGCCAGCTCACCAGGGCAGTTGAACACTGAAGCTTTCTTT
TRBJ1-6 | - | TRBV10-1 | once | CASSRQLNSPLHF | TGCGCCAGCAGTCGACAGCTAAATTCACCCCTCCACTTT
TRBJ2-1 | - | TRBV9 | - | CASSVGQGIYNEQFF | TGTGCCAGCAGCGTAGGGCAGGGAATCTACAATGAGCAGTTCTTC
TRBJ1-2 | - | TRBV28 | - | CASWDSSSYGYTF | TGTGCCAGCTGGGACTCTTCCTCGTATGGCTACACCTTC
TRBJ2-2 | - | TRBV12-3/TRBV12-4 | - | CASSQNTGELFF | TGTGCCAGCAGCCAAAACACCGGGGAGCTGTTTTTT
TRBJ1-6 | - | TRBV27 | - | CASRFRSQGISRSPLHF | TGTGCCAGCCGTTTCAGGTCCCAGGGAATCTCTCGTTCACCCCTCCACTTT
TRBJ2-1 | TRBD1 | TRBV4-1 | - | CASSQEDRQGPPYNEQFF | TGCGCCAGCAGCCAAGAGGACCGACAGGGACCACCCTACAATGAGCAGTTCTTC
TRBJ2-1 | TRBD2 | TRBV6-5 | - | CASSSGRASYNEQFF | TGTGCCAGCAGTTCAGGGAGGGCCTCCTACAATGAGCAGTTCTTC
TRBJ2-1 | - | TRBV5-4 | - | CASSLTDNEQFF | TGTGCCAGCAGCTTGACAGACAATGAGCAGTTCTTC
TRBJ2-3 | TRBD1 | TRBV28 | - | CASSGTGEGTDTQYF | TGTGCCAGCAGTGGGACAGGGGAGGGCACAGATACGCAGTATTTT
TRBJ1-5 | TRBD1 | TRBV6-2/TRBV6-3 | once | CASSPTNGGTGLNQPQHF | TGTGCCAGCAGCCCTACGAACGGGGGGACAGGTCTAAATCAGCCCCAGCATTTT
TRBJ1-4 | - | TRBV15 | - | CATRLGGEKLFF | TGTGCCACCAGACTGGGAGGTGAAAAACTGTTTTTT
TRBJ2-2 | TRBD2 | TRBV6-2/TRBV6-3 | - | CASSYYRGLVPLGELFF | TGTGCCAGCAGTTACTACCGTGGACTAGTTCCCTTGGGGGAGCTGTTTTTT
TRBJ2-1 | TRBD2 | TRBV24-1 | - | CATSDSGRRDNEQFF | TGTGCCACCAGTGATAGCGGGAGGCGGGACAATGAGCAGTTCTTC
TRBJ1-4 | TRBD1 | TRBV5-4 | - | CASSSRGYRGSEKLFF | TGTGCCAGCAGCTCCCGGGGGTACAGGGGTAGTGAAAAACTGTTTTTT
TRBJ1-6 | TRBD1 | TRBV11-2 | few | CASSFGRDRGFSPLHF | TGTGCCAGCAGCTTTGGAAGGGACAGGGGGTTTTCACCCCTCCACTTT
TRBJ1-2 | TRBD1 | TRBV5-4 | few | CASSERRQGDYGYTF | TGTGCCAGCAGCGAACGCCGACAGGGGGATTATGGCTACACCTTC
TRBJ2-7 | - | TRBV5-1 | - | CASSSDRPNSYEQYF | TGCGCCAGCAGCTCGGACAGACCGAACTCCTACGAGCAGTACTTC
TRBJ2-5 | - | TRBV5-1 | - | CASSLAGDSRETQYF | TGCGCCAGCAGCTTGGCGGGGGACTCGCGAGAGACCCAGTACTTC
TRBJ2-2 | TRBD1 | TRBV7-6 | few | CASRRTGGRKGGELFF | TGTGCCAGCAGAAGGACAGGGGGGAGGAAAGGCGGGGAGCTGTTTTTT
TRBJ1-4 | TRBD1 | TRBV11-2 | - | CASSFTGQGDEKLFF | TGTGCCAGCAGCTTCACGGGACAGGGAGATGAAAAACTGTTTTTT
TRBJ1-3 | TRBD1 | TRBV30 | - | CAWSVPGGRNTIYF | TGTGCCTGGAGTGTACCAGGGGGCAGAAACACCATATATTTT
TRBJ2-6 | - | TRBV30 | - | CAFGGWSGANVLTF | TGTGCCTTTGGCGGCTGGTCTGGGGCCAACGTCCTGACTTTC
TRBJ1-3 | - | TRBV13 | - | CASSSASRPSGNTIYF | TGTGCCAGCAGCTCCGCCTCCAGGCCCTCCGGAAACACCATATATTTT
TRBJ2-1 | TRBD2 | TRBV5-1 | - | CASSLEYGLAGTEQFF | TGCGCCAGCAGCTTGGAGTATGGGCTAGCGGGTACCGAGCAGTTCTTC
TRBJ2-2 | TRBD2 | TRBV6-4 | - | CASSRGAGDLGELFF | TGTGCCAGCAGTCGAGGAGCGGGAGATCTTGGGGAGCTGTTTTTT
TRBJ2-1 | TRBD2 | TRBV18 | - | CASSPPGGDFNEQFF | TGTGCCAGCTCACCCCCGGGAGGGGATTTCAATGAGCAGTTCTTC